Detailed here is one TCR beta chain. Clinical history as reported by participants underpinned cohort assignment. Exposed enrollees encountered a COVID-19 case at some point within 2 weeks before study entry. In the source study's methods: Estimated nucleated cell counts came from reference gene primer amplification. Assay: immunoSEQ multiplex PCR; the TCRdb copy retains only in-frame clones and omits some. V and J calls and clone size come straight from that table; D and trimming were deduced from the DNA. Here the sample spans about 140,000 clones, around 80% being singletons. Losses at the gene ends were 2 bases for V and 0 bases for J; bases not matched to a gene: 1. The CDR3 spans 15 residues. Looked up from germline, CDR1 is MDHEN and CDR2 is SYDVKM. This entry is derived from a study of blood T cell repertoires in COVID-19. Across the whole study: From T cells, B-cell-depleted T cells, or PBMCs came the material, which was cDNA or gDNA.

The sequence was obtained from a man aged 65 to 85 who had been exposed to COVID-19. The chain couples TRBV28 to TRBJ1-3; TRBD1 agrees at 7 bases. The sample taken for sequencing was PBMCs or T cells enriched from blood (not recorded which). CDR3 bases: TGTGCCAGCAGTTTAGGGACAGACTCTGGAAACACCATATATTTT. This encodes CASSLGTDSGNTIYF.